These 3 T cell receptor beta chains were all obtained from the same sample, sequenced in a study of metastatic and nonmetastatic thyroid tumors. Not a single patient had been given any form of treatment at any point before undergoing thyroid surgery. TCRdb recomputed clones from the PCR reads via MiXCR. The sample lists around 8,400 clones, 44% occurring once. Input material: tumor tissue. Receptors originate from a male donor with papillary thyroid cancer or a benign thyroid nodule (not recorded which). Some clones in this sample may be carry-over from other donors' samples.

This clone showed up just a few times. The V and J genes are TRBV6-1 and TRBJ2-2, with 7 bases identical to TRBD2. J lost 3 bases, V lost 6 bases, and 1 base had no gene match. The V gene's germline CDR1 is MNHNS and CDR2 SASEGT. The CDR3 totals 13 residues. The chain's CDR3 is CASRGRDTGELFF. CDR3 nucleotides: TGTGCCAGCAGGGGGAGGGACACCGGGGAGCTGTTTTTT.

This clone has only a few counts. This chain links TRBV19 with TRBJ2-1; 9 nucleotides agree with TRBD2. Germline trimming cut 1 base from V and 8 bases from J; bases unmatched to any gene: 6. CDR3 length: 15 amino acids. Germline V gene lookup returns CDR1 LNHDA and CDR2 SQIVND (reference sequence). In nucleotides, the CDR3 is TGTGCCAGTAGTATAGGCGGGAGGGCTGTGGATGAGCAGTTCTTC. It yields the protein CASSIGGRAVDEQFF. The full variable domain, rest sourced from reference TRBV19 and TRBJ2-1, is DGGITQSPKYLFRKEGQNVTLSCEQNLNHDAMYWYRQDPGQGLRLIYYSQIVNDFQKGDIAEGYSVSREKKESFPLTVTSAQKNPTAFYLCASSIGGRAVDEQFFGPGTRLTVL.

The chain uses TRBV18 and TRBJ2-7; 8 bases are shared with TRBD2. Losses at the gene ends were 6 bases for V and 0 bases for J; bases not matched to a gene: 13. The V gene's germline CDR1 is KGHSH and CDR2 LQKENI. CDR3 length: 17 residues. CDR3 in amino acids: CASSPGVGSGTSYEQYF. CDR3 nucleotide sequence: TGTGCCAGCTCGCCCGGGGTTGGTAGCGGGACCTCCTACGAGCAGTACTTC.